This T cell receptor (beta chain) was observed in a study of T cell responses to AZD1222 COVID-19 vaccine. The CDR3 extends over 15 amino acids. V was clipped by 1 base and J by 2 bases, with 7 bases between them. CDR1 is SGHRS and CDR2 is YFSETQ in the germline V gene. Sequenced by immunoSEQ multiplex PCR; TCRdb stores in-frame clones only, minus some. This table has about 120,000 clones, about 89% appearing once. Points from the study as a whole: At study baseline, merely roughly 6 AZD1222 recipients were seropositive. The CD4 TCRs associated with vaccination extended across spike and predominated at 160-218 and 743-854. White British donors predominated, females outnumbered males, and clonal diversity was possibly underestimated. Compared with day 0, the breadth and depth of the Spike-specific TCR repertoire rose significantly after two doses of AZD1222.

Notes on this clone: No antigen is known for it.

The chain combines TRBV5-1 with TRBJ2-6, with D unclear. This receptor was identified in an adult in good health. The sequences come from peripheral blood, collected on day 0 of AZD1222 vaccination. CDR3 region: CASSLFTTGANVLTF. CDR3 DNA sequence: TGCGCCAGCAGCTTGTTTACAACTGGGGCCAACGTCCTGACTTTC.